This passage covers 19 T cell receptor beta chains from one sample sequenced in a study of blood T cell repertoires in COVID-19. TCRdb keeps only in-frame clones here, not all; method: immunoSEQ multiplex PCR. The table shows about 20,000 clones, with roughly 86% occurring only once. Sequenced material: peripheral blood. All receptors derive from a human donor in a cohort sampled during active COVID-19.

The rearrangement uses TRBV4-1 and TRBJ1-4; TRBD1 matches at 9 bases. CDR1 is MGHRA, CDR2 YSYEKL, per germline. The length of the CDR3 is 15 residues. V lost 4 bases, J lost 5 bases, and 5 bases stayed unmatched. This chain's CDR3 is CASSPHGTGNEKLFF. The CDR3 DNA follows: TGCGCCAGCAGCCCTCATGGGACAGGGAATGAAAAACTGTTTTTT.

The genes are TRBV5-4 and TRBJ1-1; D remains unclear. Trimming pared 2 bases from V and 5 bases from J, leaving 10 bases between. The CDR3 consists of 13 residues. Germline CDR1 and CDR2: SGHNT and YYREEE (reference sequence). CDR3 protein: CASSFVGETEAFF. The CDR3 DNA follows: TGTGCCAGCAGCTTTGTTGGGGAGACTGAAGCTTTCTTT.

This clone was counted a single time. This sequence joins TRBV6-5 and TRBJ1-2; weak D call: TRBD1 (5 bases). Germline V CDR1 and CDR2: MNHEY, SVGAGI. V was pared by 1 base and J by 4 bases, with 13 bases between. The CDR3 totals 15 residues. The CDR3 loop reads CASSYLSQGTYGYTF. The CDR3 nucleotides are TGTGCCAGCAGTTACTTATCGCAGGGTACCTATGGCTACACCTTC.

The chain is built from TRBV6-5 and TRBJ2-1; the D is unclear. The CDR3 totals 13 residues. Germline values: CDR1 MNHEY, CDR2 SVGAGI. The germline V and J ends were trimmed by 9 bases and 5 bases, with 14 bases remaining between them. This CDR3 reads CASNFGYNNEQFF. The CDR3 bases are TGTGCCAGTAATTTCGGGTACAACAATGAGCAGTTCTTC.

The rearrangement links TRBV10-2 to TRBJ2-7, with 8 bases fitting TRBD2. This CDR3 contains 16 residues. CDR1 WSHSY and CDR2 SAAADI come from the germline V gene. V shed 1 base and J 0 bases; nucleotides not matched to a gene: 5. In nucleotides, the CDR3 is TGCGCCAGCAGTGAGTTTAAAGCGGGAGTCTCCTACGAGCAGTACTTC. Its translation: CASSEFKAGVSYEQYF.

This CDR3 reads CSVGEGYTAEAFF. The CDR3 region has the DNA TGCAGCGTTGGGGAGGGGTATACTGCTGAAGCTTTCTTT. The genes are TRBV29-1 and TRBJ1-1, with a possible D match to TRBD1 (5 bases). Germline V gene data show CDR1 as SQVTM and CDR2 as ANQGSEA. The CDR3 totals 13 residues. V was shortened by 4 bases and J by 6 bases, with 15 bases between the two germline ends.

This rearrangement joins TRBV7-3 to TRBJ2-1; maybe TRBD2 (5 bases). This CDR3 has 14 residues. Germline V CDR1 and CDR2: SGHTA, FQGTGA. Trimming took off 1 base at V and 6 bases at J, with 10 bases between the two ends. CDR3 sequence (DNA): TGTGCCAGCAGCTTAAACGGGGTCATCAATGAGCAGTTCTTC. Its protein product is CASSLNGVINEQFF.

This clone was counted once. The DNA for the CDR3 is TGTGCCAGCAGTTGGTCGGGCTCCTATAATTCACCCCTCCACTTT. This translates into CASSWSGSYNSPLHF. This chain links TRBV28 with TRBJ1-6; no firm D call. CDR3 length: 15 residues. The V end was cut by 4 bases, the J end by 0 bases, with 7 bases between. Germline V lookup: CDR1 MDHEN, CDR2 SYDVKM. The full variable domain, completed using reference TRBV28 and TRBJ1-6, is DVKVTQSSRYLVKRTGEKVFLECVQDMDHENMFWYRQDPGLGLRLIYFSYDVKMKEKGDIPEGYSVSREKKERFSLILESASTNQTSMYLCASSWSGSYNSPLHFGNGTRLTVT.

The V call is TRBV6-6, the J call TRBJ1-2; TRBD1 might be the D (5 bases). V was clipped by 5 bases and J by 3 bases, with 10 bases between them. Germline CDR1 reads MNHNY; CDR2 reads SVGAGI (reference sequence). This CDR3 has 13 amino acids. The CDR3 nucleotides read TGTGCCAGCAGTCAGGACATGTACTATGGCTACACCTTC. Protein sequence: CASSQDMYYGYTF.

The chain is built from TRBV4-2 and TRBJ2-1; 9 bases match TRBD2. The CDR3 spans 15 residues. J gave up 4 bases and V 1 base, and 2 bases lay outside the gene matches. Looked up from germline, CDR1 is LGHNA and CDR2 is YNFKEQ. DNA of the CDR3: TGTGCCAGCAGCCAAGGCGGGAGGGAGTACAATGAGCAGTTCTTC. It codes for CASSQGGREYNEQFF.

V is TRBV14 and J is TRBJ2-5; TRBD2 is a possible D gene (6 bases). V lost 0 bases and J 3 bases, leaving 14 bases between the germline ends. This CDR3 has 16 residues. Looked up from germline, CDR1 is SGHDN and CDR2 is FVKESK. CDR3: CASSQDTGRGEETQYF. The CDR3 nucleotides read TGTGCCAGCAGCCAAGATACGGGGCGCGGGGAAGAGACCCAGTACTTC. Full variable domain (missing parts from reference TRBV14 and TRBJ2-5): EAGVTQFPSHSVIEKGQTVTLRCDPISGHDNLYWYRRVMGKEIKFLLHFVKESKQDESGMPNNRFLAERTGGTYSTLKVQPAELEDSGVYFCASSQDTGRGEETQYFGPGTRLLVL.

The CDR3 region has the DNA TGTGCCAGCAGCCAATCCGGGAGAGTCGCGATGGCCAGTGAGCAGTTCTTC. Translated: CASSQSGRVAMASEQFF. The rearrangement links TRBV14 to TRBJ2-1; maybe TRBD2 (6 bases). Per germline, CDR1 SGHDN and CDR2 FVKESK. V was cut by 2 bases and J by 9 bases, with 23 bases left in between. The CDR3 contains 17 residues.

V and J are TRBV5-5 and TRBJ1-5; D uncertain. Per germline, CDR1 SGHKS and CDR2 YYEKEE (reference sequence). The V and J ends lost 6 bases and 3 bases respectively, with 13 bases between them. This CDR3 is built from 14 residues. DNA for the CDR3: TGTGCCAGCATGGGAGACTTTCCCAATCAGCCCCAGCATTTT. This codes for CASMGDFPNQPQHF.

CDR3 in DNA: TGTGCCAGCAGCCCAGGGGTAGAGGAGCAGTACTTC. Residues: CASSPGVEEQYF. V is TRBV7-9 and J is TRBJ2-7; weak D call: TRBD1 (6 bases). The CDR3 contains 12 residues. The V and J ends lost 5 bases and 7 bases respectively, with 12 bases between them. Germline V gives CDR1 SEHNR, CDR2 FQNEAQ (reference sequence).

V is TRBV6-6 and J is TRBJ1-2; possible D gene TRBD1, 6 bases. The germline V gene has CDR1 MNHNY and CDR2 SVGAGI (reference sequence). The CDR3 sequence is 14 residues long. V was shortened by 2 bases and J by 8 bases, with 15 bases between the two germline ends. Here the CDR3 DNA reads TGTGCCAGCAGTTACCCCGAGACAGGACAGGGCTACACCTTC. It translates to CASSYPETGQGYTF.

The chain joins TRBV23-1 to TRBJ1-5; possible D gene TRBD1, 6 bases. TRBV23-1 is an ORF; its function is uncertain. Trimming left V 3 bases short and J 4 bases short, with 13 bases between. CDR3 length: 15 amino acids. CDR3 nucleotide sequence: TGCGCCAGCAGTCATCGGGGGGCCGGGAATCAGCCCCAGCATTTT. The encoded protein is CASSHRGAGNQPQHF.

This sequence joins TRBV4-1 and TRBJ2-7, with 7 positions matching TRBD1. The trim removed 0 bases at V and 0 bases at J, leaving 2 bases unmatched. The CDR3 loop spans 15 amino acids. Germline assignment: CDR1 MGHRA and CDR2 YSYEKL. CDR3 amino acids: CASSQDRGSSYEQYF. CDR3 in DNA: TGCGCCAGCAGCCAAGACAGGGGGAGCTCCTACGAGCAGTACTTC.

The V and J genes are TRBV3-1 (or the pseudogene TRBV3-2) and TRBJ2-5, with 7 bases identical to TRBD2. The CDR3 runs to 18 residues. After removal of 0 bases from V and 2 bases from J, the junction contained 12 bases not matched to a gene. CDR1 and CDR2 (germline): LGHDT, YNNKEL (reference sequence). In nucleotides, the CDR3 is TGTGCCAGCAGCCAAGATTGGGGAAGGCTAGCGGTACAAGAGACCCAGTACTTC. This codes for CASSQDWGRLAVQETQYF.

This clone was seen just once. The V call is TRBV18, the J call TRBJ2-2; a weak D match, TRBD2 (6 bases). V was clipped by 5 bases and J by 4 bases, with 14 bases between them. The V gene's germline CDR1 is KGHSH and CDR2 LQKENI. This CDR3 is built from 15 residues. The CDR3 DNA is TGTGCCAGCTCAACCCGACTAGGCGGCACCGGGGAGCTGTTTTTT. Encoded protein: CASSTRLGGTGELFF.